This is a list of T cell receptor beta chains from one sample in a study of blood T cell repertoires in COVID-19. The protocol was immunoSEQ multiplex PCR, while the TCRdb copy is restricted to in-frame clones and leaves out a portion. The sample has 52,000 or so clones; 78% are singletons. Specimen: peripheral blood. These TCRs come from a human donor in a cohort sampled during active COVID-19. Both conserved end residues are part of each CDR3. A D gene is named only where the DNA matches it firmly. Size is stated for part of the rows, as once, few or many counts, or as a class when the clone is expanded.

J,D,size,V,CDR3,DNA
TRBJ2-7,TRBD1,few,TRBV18,CASSPQTGDEQYF,TGTGCCAGCTCACCGCAGACAGGGGACGAGCAGTACTTC
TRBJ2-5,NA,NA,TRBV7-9,CASSWRETQYF,TGTGCCAGCAGCTGGAGAGAGACCCAGTACTTC
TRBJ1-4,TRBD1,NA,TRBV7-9,CASSSRDRGGTNEKLFF,TGTGCCAGCAGCTCCCGGGACAGGGGCGGAACTAATGAAAAACTGTTTTTT
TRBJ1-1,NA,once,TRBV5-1,CASSDGTGYTEAFF,TGCGCCAGCAGCGATGGAACAGGCTACACTGAAGCTTTCTTT
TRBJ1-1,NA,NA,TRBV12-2,CASRLEFKTSDRGGTEAFF,TGTGCAAGTCGCTTAGAGTTTAAGACCTCGGACAGGGGAGGTACTGAAGCTTTCTTT
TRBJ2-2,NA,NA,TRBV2,CASSPYTGELFF,TGTGCCAGCAGTCCTTACACCGGGGAGCTGTTTTTT
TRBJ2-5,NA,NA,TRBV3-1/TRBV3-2,CASSRRVGPETQYF,TGTGCCAGCAGCCGCAGGGTAGGCCCGGAGACCCAGTACTTC
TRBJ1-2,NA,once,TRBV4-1,CASSQDGQGRRNYGYTF,TGCGCCAGCAGCCAAGACGGTCAGGGTCGCCGAAACTATGGCTACACCTTC
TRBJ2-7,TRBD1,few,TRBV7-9,CASSSVWDRVNEQYF,TGTGCCAGCAGCTCCGTTTGGGACAGGGTCAACGAGCAGTACTTC
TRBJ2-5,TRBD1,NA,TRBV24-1,CATSAGTGGRETQYF,TGTGCCACCAGTGCAGGGACAGGGGGCAGGGAGACCCAGTACTTC
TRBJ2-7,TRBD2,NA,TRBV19,CASSVWREPSYEQYF,TGTGCCAGTTCCGTTTGGCGGGAGCCCTCCTACGAGCAGTACTTC
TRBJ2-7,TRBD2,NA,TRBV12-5,CASGMGLAYEQYF,TGTGCTAGTGGTATGGGACTAGCCTACGAGCAGTACTTC
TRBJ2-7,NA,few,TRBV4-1,CASSQLTGNEQYF,TGCGCCAGCAGCCAACTAACAGGGAACGAGCAGTACTTC
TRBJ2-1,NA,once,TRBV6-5,CASSSQGPYNEQFF,TGTGCCAGCAGTTCACAGGGACCGTACAATGAGCAGTTCTTC
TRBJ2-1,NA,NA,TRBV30,CAWTWSSYNEQFF,TGTGCCTGGACGTGGAGCTCCTACAATGAGCAGTTCTTC
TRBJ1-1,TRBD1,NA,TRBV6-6,CASSYTYLTGLEAFF,TGTGCCAGCAGTTACACCTATTTGACAGGGCTTGAAGCTTTCTTT
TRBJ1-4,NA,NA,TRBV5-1,CASSSWGAANEKLFF,TGCGCCAGCAGCTCTTGGGGCGCAGCTAATGAAAAACTGTTTTTT
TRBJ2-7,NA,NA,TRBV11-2,CASSRMGTASYEQYF,TGTGCCAGCAGTCGTATGGGTACAGCTTCCTACGAGCAGTACTTC
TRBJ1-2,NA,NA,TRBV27,CASSLSNRANYGYTF,TGTGCCAGCAGTTTATCGAACAGAGCTAACTATGGCTACACCTTC
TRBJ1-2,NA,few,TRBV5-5,CASSSGSNYGYTF,TGTGCCAGCAGCTCCGGGAGTAACTATGGCTACACCTTC
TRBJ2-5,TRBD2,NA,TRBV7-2,CASSLGGTSGKTQYF,TGTGCCAGCAGCTTAGGAGGGACTAGCGGGAAGACCCAGTACTTC
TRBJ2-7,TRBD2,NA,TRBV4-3,CASSQDRGEGRYEQYF,TGCGCCAGCAGCCAAGATCGAGGGGAGGGGCGGTACGAGCAGTACTTC
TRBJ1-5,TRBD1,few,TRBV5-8,CASSPSTGAFNQPQHF,TGTGCCAGCAGTCCCTCGACAGGGGCCTTCAATCAGCCCCAGCATTTT
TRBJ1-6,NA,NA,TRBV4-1,CASSQSPGYNSPLHF,TGCGCCAGCAGCCAATCTCCGGGCTATAATTCACCCCTCCACTTT
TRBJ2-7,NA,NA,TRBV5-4,CASSYYRAGTNEQYF,TGTGCCAGCAGTTACTACCGCGCAGGGACAAACGAGCAGTACTTC
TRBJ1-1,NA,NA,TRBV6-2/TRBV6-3,CASSYITGRNTEAFF,TGTGCCAGCAGTTACATAACAGGGCGAAACACTGAAGCTTTCTTT
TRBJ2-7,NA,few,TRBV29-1,CSAAAPSPNEQYF,TGCAGCGCCGCTGCCCCGTCCCCTAACGAGCAGTACTTC
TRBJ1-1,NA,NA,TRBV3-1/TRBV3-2,CASSQDWRTHEAFF,TGTGCCAGCAGCCAAGATTGGAGGACCCATGAAGCTTTCTTT
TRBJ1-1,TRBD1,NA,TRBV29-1,CSVLRGNSAEAFF,TGCAGCGTTCTCAGGGGGAACTCAGCTGAAGCTTTCTTT
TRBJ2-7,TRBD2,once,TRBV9,CASSVAGLAAEQYF,TGTGCCAGCAGCGTAGCCGGGCTAGCGGCCGAGCAGTACTTC
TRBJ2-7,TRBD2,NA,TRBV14,CASSLNRTSRYSYEQYF,TGTGCCAGCAGCCTAAACCGGACTAGCAGATACTCCTACGAGCAGTACTTC
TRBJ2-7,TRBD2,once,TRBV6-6,CASSQRTSGIVYEQYF,TGTGCCAGCAGTCAAAGGACTAGCGGGATTGTCTACGAGCAGTACTTC
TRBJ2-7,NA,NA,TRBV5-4,CASSGRTGTYEQYF,TGTGCCAGCAGCGGCCGGACGGGAACCTACGAGCAGTACTTC
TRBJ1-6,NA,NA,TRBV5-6,CASSLGGASGHF,TGTGCCAGCAGCTTGGGAGGCGCCTCCGGCCACTTT
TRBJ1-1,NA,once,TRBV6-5,CASSRTENTEAFF,TGTGCCAGCAGCAGGACAGAAAACACTGAAGCTTTCTTT
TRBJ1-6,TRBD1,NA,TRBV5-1,CATKQGQGRSPLHF,TGCGCCACCAAACAGGGACAGGGCCGTTCACCCCTCCACTTT
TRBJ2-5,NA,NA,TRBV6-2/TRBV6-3,CASSLGGPVTETQYF,TGTGCCAGCAGCCTAGGAGGGCCAGTGACAGAGACCCAGTACTTC
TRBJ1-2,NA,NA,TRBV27,CASSLSEEGWGYTF,TGTGCCAGCAGTTTATCGGAGGAGGGTTGGGGCTACACCTTC
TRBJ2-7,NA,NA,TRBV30,CAWSVLAGDEQYF,TGTGCCTGGAGTGTACTGGCGGGCGACGAGCAGTACTTC
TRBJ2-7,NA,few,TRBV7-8,CASSLGGPVYEQYF,TGTGCCAGCAGCTTAGGCGGGCCCGTCTACGAGCAGTACTTC
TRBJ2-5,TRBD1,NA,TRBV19,CASSPGTGAGTQYF,TGTGCCAGTAGCCCCGGGACAGGGGCTGGGACCCAGTACTTC
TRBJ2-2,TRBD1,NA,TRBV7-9,CASSITGDLTGELFF,TGTGCCAGCAGTATAACAGGGGACCTCACCGGGGAGCTGTTTTTT
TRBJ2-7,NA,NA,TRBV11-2,CASSSSGGYNEQYF,TGTGCCAGCAGCTCCAGTGGGGGGTATAACGAGCAGTACTTC
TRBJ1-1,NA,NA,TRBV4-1,CASSTRARDFEAFF,TGCGCCAGCAGCACCCGGGCCCGGGACTTTGAAGCTTTCTTT
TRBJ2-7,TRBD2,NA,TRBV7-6,CASSPGGSGLAAYEQYF,TGTGCCAGCAGCCCCGGGGGGTCGGGACTAGCGGCCTACGAGCAGTACTTC
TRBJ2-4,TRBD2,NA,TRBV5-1,CASSVRGISDAKNIQYF,TGCGCCAGCAGTGTGCGGGGGATATCCGACGCCAAAAACATTCAGTACTTC
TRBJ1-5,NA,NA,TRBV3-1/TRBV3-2,CASSQGHGALNQPQHF,TGTGCCAGCAGCCAAGGTCACGGAGCTCTCAATCAGCCCCAGCATTTT
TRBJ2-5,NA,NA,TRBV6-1,CASSEFEGDLQTQYF,TGTGCCAGCAGTGAATTCGAAGGGGATTTACAGACCCAGTACTTC
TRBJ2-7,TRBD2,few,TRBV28,CASSTIGSGIRDEQYF,TGTGCCAGCAGCACGATCGGTAGCGGGATTCGGGATGAGCAGTACTTC
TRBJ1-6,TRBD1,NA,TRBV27,CASSSLRQGSNSPLHF,TGTGCCAGCAGTTCGCTTCGACAGGGGTCTAATTCACCCCTCCACTTT
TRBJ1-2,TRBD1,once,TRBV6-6,CASSSDRVGYTF,TGTGCCAGCAGTTCTGACAGGGTTGGCTACACCTTC
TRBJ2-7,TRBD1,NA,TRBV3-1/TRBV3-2,CASSHLGQGTYEQYF,TGTGCCAGCAGCCACTTGGGACAGGGAACCTACGAGCAGTACTTC
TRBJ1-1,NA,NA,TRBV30,CAWSVRVRVYTEAFF,TGTGCCTGGAGTGTACGGGTCAGGGTATACACTGAAGCTTTCTTT
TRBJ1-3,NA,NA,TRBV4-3,CASSQSSRGSGNTIYF,TGCGCCAGCAGCCAATCCTCCCGAGGGTCTGGAAACACCATATATTTT